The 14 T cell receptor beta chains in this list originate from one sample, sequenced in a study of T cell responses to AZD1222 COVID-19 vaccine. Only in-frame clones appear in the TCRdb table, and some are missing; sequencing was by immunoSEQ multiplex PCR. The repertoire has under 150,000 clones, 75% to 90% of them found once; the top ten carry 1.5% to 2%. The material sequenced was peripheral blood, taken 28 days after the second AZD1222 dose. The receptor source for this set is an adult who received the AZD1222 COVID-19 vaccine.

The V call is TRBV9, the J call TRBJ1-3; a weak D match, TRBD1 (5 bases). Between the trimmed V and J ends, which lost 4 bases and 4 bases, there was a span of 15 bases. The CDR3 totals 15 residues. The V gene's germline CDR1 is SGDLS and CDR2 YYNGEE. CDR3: CASSPGGTLGNTIYF. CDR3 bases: TGTGCCAGCAGCCCGGGAGGGACGCTAGGAAACACCATATATTTT.

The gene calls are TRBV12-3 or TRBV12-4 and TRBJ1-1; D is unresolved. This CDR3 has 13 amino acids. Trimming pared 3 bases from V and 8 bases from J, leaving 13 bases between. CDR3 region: CASSFKLRVEAFF. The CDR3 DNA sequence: TGTGCCAGCAGTTTCAAGTTGCGCGTGGAAGCTTTCTTT.

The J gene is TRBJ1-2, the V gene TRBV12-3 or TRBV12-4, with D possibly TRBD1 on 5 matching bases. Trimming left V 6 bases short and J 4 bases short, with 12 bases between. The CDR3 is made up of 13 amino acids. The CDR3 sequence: CASSFDRLYGYTF. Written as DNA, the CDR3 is TGTGCCAGCAGCTTCGACAGACTCTATGGCTACACCTTC.

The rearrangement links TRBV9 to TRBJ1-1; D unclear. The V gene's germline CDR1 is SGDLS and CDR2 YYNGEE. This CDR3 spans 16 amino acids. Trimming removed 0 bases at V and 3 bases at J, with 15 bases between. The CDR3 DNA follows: TGTGCCAGCAGCGTAGGGACGGGCGGTTGGGACACTGAAGCTTTCTTT. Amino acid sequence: CASSVGTGGWDTEAFF.

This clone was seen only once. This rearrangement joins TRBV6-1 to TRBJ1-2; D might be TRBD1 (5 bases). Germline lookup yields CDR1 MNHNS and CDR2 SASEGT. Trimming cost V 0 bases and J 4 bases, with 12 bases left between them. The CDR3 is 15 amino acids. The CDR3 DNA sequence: TGTGCCAGCAGTGAAGCAGCAAGGACACTCTATGGCTACACCTTC. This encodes CASSEAARTLYGYTF.

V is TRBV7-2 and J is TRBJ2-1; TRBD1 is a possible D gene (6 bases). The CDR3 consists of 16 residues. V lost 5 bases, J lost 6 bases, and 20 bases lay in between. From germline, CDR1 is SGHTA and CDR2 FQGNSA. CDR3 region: CASSVGPDRNPNEQFF. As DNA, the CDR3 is TGTGCCAGCAGCGTAGGGCCCGACAGGAACCCCAATGAGCAGTTCTTC. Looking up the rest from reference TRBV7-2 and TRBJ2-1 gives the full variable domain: GAGVSQSPSNKVTEKGKDVELRCDPISGHTALYWYRQSLGQGLEFLIYFQGNSAPDKSGLPSDRFSAERTGGSVSTLTIQRTQQEDSAVYLCASSVGPDRNPNEQFFGPGTRLTVL.

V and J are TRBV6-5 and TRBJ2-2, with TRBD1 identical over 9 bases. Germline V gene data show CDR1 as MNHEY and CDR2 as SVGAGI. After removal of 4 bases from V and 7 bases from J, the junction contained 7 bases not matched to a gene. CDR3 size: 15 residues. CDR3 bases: TGTGCCAGCAGTTCCGGGACAGGGCCTCTCGGGGAGCTGTTTTTT. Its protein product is CASSSGTGPLGELFF.

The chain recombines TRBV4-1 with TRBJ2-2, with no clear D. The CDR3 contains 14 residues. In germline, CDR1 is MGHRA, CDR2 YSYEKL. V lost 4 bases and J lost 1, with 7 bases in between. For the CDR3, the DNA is TGCGCCAGCAGCCTATACCTGAACACCGGGGAGCTGTTTTTT. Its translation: CASSLYLNTGELFF.

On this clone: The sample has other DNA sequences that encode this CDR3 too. The CDR3 region has the DNA TGTGCCAGCTCACCCCCCGGGCAGAACTACGAGCAGTACTTC. This translates into CASSPPGQNYEQYF. The V and J genes are TRBV18 and TRBJ2-7; D is unresolved. The CDR3 length is 14 residues. Per the germline V gene, CDR1 is KGHSH and CDR2 is LQKENI. Trimming removed 3 bases from V and 3 bases from J, with 12 bases in between.

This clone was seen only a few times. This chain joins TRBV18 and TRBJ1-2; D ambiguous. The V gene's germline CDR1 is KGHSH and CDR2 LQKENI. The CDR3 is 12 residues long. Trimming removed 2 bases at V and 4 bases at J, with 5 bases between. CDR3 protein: CASSPGIYGYTF. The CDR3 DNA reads TGTGCCAGCTCACCAGGCATCTATGGCTACACCTTC. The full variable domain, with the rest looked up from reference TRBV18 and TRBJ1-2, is NAGVMQNPRHLVRRRGQEARLRCSPMKGHSHVYWYRQLPEEGLKFMVYLQKENIIDESGMPKERFSAEFPKEGPSILRIQQVVRGDSAAYFCASSPGIYGYTFGSGTRLTVV.

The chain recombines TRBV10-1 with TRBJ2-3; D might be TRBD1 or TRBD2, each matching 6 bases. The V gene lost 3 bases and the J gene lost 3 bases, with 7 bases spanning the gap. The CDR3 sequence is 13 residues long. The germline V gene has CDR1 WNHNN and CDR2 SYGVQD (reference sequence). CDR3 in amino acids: CASSEGGTDTQYF. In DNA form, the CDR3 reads TGCGCCAGCAGTGAAGGGGGGACAGATACGCAGTATTTT.

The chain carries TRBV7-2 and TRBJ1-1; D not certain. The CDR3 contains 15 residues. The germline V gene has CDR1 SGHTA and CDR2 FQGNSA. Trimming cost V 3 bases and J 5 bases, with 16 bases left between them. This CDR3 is CASSLSESVRTEAFF. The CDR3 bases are TGTGCCAGCAGCTTGTCGGAATCGGTGAGAACTGAAGCTTTCTTT.

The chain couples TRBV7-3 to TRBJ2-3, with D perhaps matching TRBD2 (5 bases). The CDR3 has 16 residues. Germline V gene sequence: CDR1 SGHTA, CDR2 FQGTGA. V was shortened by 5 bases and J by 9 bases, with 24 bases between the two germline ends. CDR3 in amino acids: CASSPTPAVSSGTQYF. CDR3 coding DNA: TGTGCCAGCAGCCCGACCCCAGCGGTGTCCTCCGGCACGCAGTATTTT.

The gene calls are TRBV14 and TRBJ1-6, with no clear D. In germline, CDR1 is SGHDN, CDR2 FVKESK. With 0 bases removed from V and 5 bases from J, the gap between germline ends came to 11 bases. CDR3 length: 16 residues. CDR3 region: CASSQDARVHNSPLHF. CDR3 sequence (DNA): TGTGCCAGCAGCCAAGATGCGAGGGTCCATAATTCACCCCTCCACTTT.